The T cell receptor beta chain described here comes from a study of T cells in Graves' hyperthyroidism and ophthalmopathy. The study's findings and limits: Most clonotypes expanded in the thyroid (above 0.001) were also present in blood.

Stable hyperthyroidism: no ophthalmopathy progression over 18 months of follow-up. Exclusion of a patient resulted from uncontrolled infection, other autoimmune disease, pregnancy or lactation. This clonotype was found a few times. Its antigen is as yet unknown. Regions amplified from RNA transcripts were the TCR beta CDR3 regions. HTBI primers were employed in a first-round RT-PCR of the TCR CDR3. A single record per CDR3 protein comes from TCRdb applying MiXCR to the multiplex PCR reads. The sample consists of a few hundred thousand distinct CDR3 sequences, approximately 14% of them appearing once. Germline V gene sequence: CDR1 LGHNT, CDR2 FRNRAP. The trim removed 1 base at V and 5 bases at J, leaving 6 bases unmatched. CDR3 length: 15 amino acids.

The TCR comes from a woman between 25 and 40 years old with Graves' hyperthyroidism. This chain links TRBV12-5 with TRBJ2-7; 9 bases are shared with TRBD1. Sequences were obtained from blood. CDR3 DNA: TGTGCTAGTGGTTTGGGGGGACAGGGAATCCACGAGCAGTACTTC. This gives the protein CASGLGGQGIHEQYF. The full variable domain, completed using reference TRBV12-5 and TRBJ2-7, is DARVTQTPRHKVTEMGQEVTMRCQPILGHNTVFWYRQTMMQGLELLAYFRNRAPLDDSGMPKDRFSAEMPDATLATLKIQPSEPRDSAVYFCASGLGGQGIHEQYFGPGTRLTVT.